The 4 T cell receptor beta chains presented below share a single source sample, sequenced in a study of cytomegalovirus exposure and HLA in healthy donors. This PCR relied on a set of 60 Vbeta primers and 13 Jbeta primers. TCRdb's table, derived via immunoSEQ multiplex PCR, lists solely in-frame clones and lacks some. The sample records some 120,000 clones, over 60% being singletons. Sequencing used PBMCs. The receptors derive from a woman aged 55-75 years in good health and CMV-seropositive.

On this clone itself: Compared with germline, one end of the junction differs, possibly owing to a read error. This chain links TRBV7-9 with TRBJ1-1; D gene unclear. Germline V gives CDR1 SEHNR, CDR2 FQNEAQ (reference sequence). The CDR3 loop spans 15 amino acids. CDR3 coding DNA: TGTTCCAGCAGCTTAGATTTTATAAGCGGAGCTGAAGCTTTCTTT. Residues: CSSSLDFISGAEAFF. The variable domain in full, completed from reference TRBV7-9 and TRBJ1-1, reads DTGVSQNPRHKITKRGQNVTFRCDPISEHNRLYWYRQTLGQGPEFLTYFQNEAQLEKSRLLSDRFSAERPKGSFSTLEIQRTEQGDSAMYLCSSSLDFISGAEAFFGQGTRLTVV.

The J gene is TRBJ2-3, the V gene TRBV5-1; D may be TRBD1 (6 bases). This CDR3 comprises 17 residues. Trimming left V 4 bases short and J 0 bases short, with 18 bases between. Germline values: CDR1 SGHRS, CDR2 YFSETQ. CDR3 bases: TGCGCCAGCAGCCCCTGGCTGGGGACAACGAGCACAGATACGCAGTATTTT. Protein product: CASSPWLGTTSTDTQYF.

Remarks on this clone: The junction differs from germline at one of its ends, possibly a read error. The chain has TRBV7-9 and TRBJ2-1, with a tentative D call TRBD2 (5 bases). Germline V gives CDR1 SEHNR, CDR2 FQNEAQ (reference sequence). The CDR3 has 18 residues. The CDR3 bases are TGTTCCAGCAGCCGCGACCTGAAGCGGATGAGCTCCTACAATGAGCAGTTCTTC. It codes for CSSSRDLKRMSSYNEQFF.

The chain couples TRBV11-2 to TRBJ1-1, with D perhaps TRBD1 (5 bases). The CDR3 has 14 amino acids. Germline values: CDR1 SGHAT, CDR2 FQNNGV. V was clipped by 1 base and J by 5 bases, with 11 bases between them. The CDR3 spells CASSLVGQGTEAFF. The CDR3 DNA follows: TGTGCCAGCAGCTTAGTGGGTCAGGGTACTGAAGCTTTCTTT.